These 22 T cell receptor beta chains share one sample of origin, sequenced in a study of identifying expanded T cells in peripheral blood. Repertoires were generated with immunoSEQ multiplex PCR, while TCRdb's copy carries only in-frame clones and drops some. The table has roughly 90,000 clones, about 85% seen once; the top ten hold 4% to 5.5%. Sample: blood. These receptors were taken from a person aged 18 to 75 in good health.

This chain connects TRBV5-5 to TRBJ1-1; D call uncertain. CDR3 length equals 16 residues. Looked up from germline, CDR1 is SGHKS and CDR2 is YYEKEE (reference sequence). V dropped 0 bases and J dropped 1 base, with 13 bases sitting between them. In DNA, the CDR3 is TGTGCCAGCAGCTTGGGGGCGGTCCGGTCGAACACTGAAGCTTTCTTT. It specifies CASSLGAVRSNTEAFF. The complete variable domain, with remaining parts taken from reference TRBV5-5 and TRBJ1-1, reads DAGVTQSPTHLIKTRGQQVTLRCSPISGHKSVSWYQQVLGQGPQFIFQYYEKEERGRGNFPDRFSARQFPNYSSELNVNALLLGDSALYLCASSLGAVRSNTEAFFGQGTRLTVV.

V gene TRBV5-6 combines with J gene TRBJ1-1, with a tentative D call TRBD1 (5 bases). The CDR3 is 14 amino acids. Germline CDR1 is SGHDT and CDR2 is YYEEEE. V was cut by 4 bases and J by 1 base, with 11 bases left in between. The CDR3 loop is CASSPITGNTEAFF. The CDR3 region has the DNA TGTGCCAGCAGCCCGATCACAGGGAACACTGAAGCTTTCTTT. Full variable domain (outside the CDR3, taken from reference TRBV5-6 and TRBJ1-1): DAGVTQSPTHLIKTRGQQVTLRCSPKSGHDTVSWYQQALGQGPQFIFQYYEEEERQRGNFPDRFSGHQFPNYSSELNVNALLLGDSALYLCASSPITGNTEAFFGQGTRLTVV.

This chain connects TRBV4-3 to TRBJ2-7, with D uncertain. The CDR3 extends over 13 amino acids. Germline assignment: CDR1 LGHNA and CDR2 YSLEER. Trimming removed 0 bases at V and 3 bases at J, with 6 bases between. The CDR3 loop is CASSQEGGYEQYF. The CDR3 DNA reads TGCGCCAGCAGCCAAGAAGGCGGCTACGAGCAGTACTTC.

This clone was recorded only once. The genes are TRBV5-1 and TRBJ1-1, with D maybe TRBD1 (6 bases). The CDR3 has 13 amino acids. Germline CDR1 is SGHRS and CDR2 is YFSETQ. Trimming left V 4 bases short and J 0 bases short, with 7 bases between. This CDR3 is CASSRDMNTEAFF. Written as DNA, the CDR3 is TGCGCCAGCAGCAGGGACATGAACACTGAAGCTTTCTTT. Using reference TRBV5-1 and TRBJ1-1 for the parts outside the CDR3, the full variable domain is KAGVTQTPRYLIKTRGQQVTLSCSPISGHRSVSWYQQTPGQGLQFLFEYFSETQRNKGNFPGRFSGRQFSNSRSEMNVSTLELGDSALYLCASSRDMNTEAFFGQGTRLTVV.

The chain joins TRBV7-2 to TRBJ1-3; D is possibly TRBD1 (6 bases). The CDR3 contains 14 residues. The germline gives CDR1 SGHTA, CDR2 FQGNSA. The V end was cut by 3 bases, the J end by 2 bases, with 8 bases between. CDR3 protein: CASSFTGPGNTIYF. DNA for the CDR3: TGTGCCAGCAGCTTCACAGGGCCTGGAAACACCATATATTTT.

The chain carries TRBV7-3 and TRBJ2-1; 9 nucleotides agree with TRBD2. Germline V lookup: CDR1 SGHTA, CDR2 FQGTGA. CDR3 length: 17 amino acids. The V and J ends lost 5 bases and 2 bases, in that order; junction bases with no gene match: 10. The DNA for the CDR3 is TGTGCCAGCAGCCCCGATACTAGCGGGCGCCCCTACAATGAGCAGTTCTTC. Its protein is CASSPDTSGRPYNEQFF.

V and J are TRBV6-5 and TRBJ2-3; D is perhaps TRBD2 (6 bases). Trimming removed 2 bases from V and 5 bases from J, with 14 bases in between. The CDR3 consists of 15 residues. The germline V gene has CDR1 MNHEY and CDR2 SVGAGI. The CDR3 nucleotides are TGTGCCAGCAGTTACCGAGGAGGGTTCGTAGATACGCAGTATTTT. Encoded protein: CASSYRGGFVDTQYF.

The table lists this clone with a few counts. This chain links TRBV6-1 with TRBJ1-3, with D uncertain. The ends were cut back, 2 bases at V and 2 bases at J, with 4 bases in the middle. Germline loops: CDR1 MNHNS, CDR2 SASEGT. CDR3 length: 13 amino acids. The CDR3 sequence: CASSEWPGNTIYF. CDR3 nucleotide sequence: TGTGCCAGCAGTGAATGGCCTGGAAACACCATATATTTT.

This chain joins TRBV2 and TRBJ2-1, with TRBD2 as a possible D gene (5 bases). Germline CDR1 is SNHLY and CDR2 is FYNNEI. With 5 bases removed from V and 6 bases from J, the gap between germline ends came to 17 bases. The CDR3 consists of 15 residues. The CDR3 sequence is CASSSSWESGNEQFF. In DNA, the CDR3 is TGTGCCAGCAGTAGTAGCTGGGAGAGCGGCAATGAGCAGTTCTTC.

CDR3 sequence reads: CASRRSSYNSPLHF. The CDR3 DNA is TGTGCCAGTAGAAGGAGCTCCTATAATTCACCCCTCCACTTT. This chain links TRBV19 with TRBJ1-6; D is undetermined. There are 14 residues in the CDR3. Trimming left V 6 bases short and J 0 bases short, with 6 bases between. Germline V gene sequence: CDR1 LNHDA, CDR2 SQIVND (reference sequence).

The chain carries TRBV7-6 and TRBJ1-1; maybe TRBD1 (6 bases). The V gene's germline CDR1 is SGHVS and CDR2 FNYEAQ. V lost 4 bases, J lost 11 bases, and 11 bases lay in between. The CDR3 extends over 11 amino acids. This CDR3 is CASSSDSGAFF. The CDR3, as DNA: TGTGCCAGCAGCTCGGACAGTGGTGCTTTCTTT.

The rearrangement links TRBV6-1 to TRBJ1-5, with D hard to call. Looked up from germline, CDR1 is MNHNS and CDR2 is SASEGT. V was clipped by 2 bases and J by 0 bases, with 11 bases between them. This CDR3 is 16 amino acids long. CDR3 DNA: TGTGCCAGCAGTGAATTCGCAGGTTATAGCAATCAGCCCCAGCATTTT. This sequence encodes CASSEFAGYSNQPQHF.

The chain carries TRBV7-2 and TRBJ1-5; a weak D match, TRBD1 (5 bases). The V end lost 4 bases, the J end lost 0 bases, and 16 bases lay between the germline ends. The CDR3 totals 17 residues. Germline lookup yields CDR1 SGHTA and CDR2 FQGNSA. DNA of the CDR3: TGTGCCAGCAGCTCTGGAGGGGCAGGCTATAGCAATCAGCCCCAGCATTTT. Amino acids: CASSSGGAGYSNQPQHF.

This clone showed up just once. The rearrangement joins TRBV2 to TRBJ2-3, with D uncertain. CDR1 SNHLY and CDR2 FYNNEI come from the germline V gene. The CDR3 has 12 amino acids. V was cut by 8 bases and J by 1 base, with 7 bases left in between. CDR3 bases: TGTGCCAGCGGCCTGGGCACAGATACGCAGTATTTT. Residues: CASGLGTDTQYF.

The rearrangement uses TRBV7-9 and TRBJ2-5; D not resolved. The CDR3 covers 13 residues. Trimming shortened V by 3 bases and J by 3 bases, and 8 bases separated the two germline ends. Germline CDR1 and CDR2: SEHNR and FQNEAQ (reference sequence). DNA for the CDR3: TGTGCCAGCAGCTTGAAGGCAGAAGAGACCCAGTACTTC. This encodes CASSLKAEETQYF.

The chain joins TRBV5-1 to TRBJ2-7; TRBD1 might be the D (6 bases). This CDR3 spans 15 amino acids. Germline CDR1 reads SGHRS; CDR2 reads YFSETQ. The V end was cut by 4 bases, the J end by 0 bases, with 14 bases between. The CDR3, as DNA: TGCGCCAGCAGCCCGGGACACACAAGCTCCTACGAGCAGTACTTC. Translating gives CASSPGHTSSYEQYF.

The chain couples TRBV18 to TRBJ1-5, with 10 positions matching TRBD1. Per the germline V gene, CDR1 is KGHSH and CDR2 is LQKENI. The CDR3 is 15 amino acids. Germline trimming cut 4 bases from V and 3 bases from J; bases unmatched to any gene: 3. In nucleotides, the CDR3 is TGTGCCAGCTCACTCGGGACAGGGGACAATCAGCCCCAGCATTTT. Protein product: CASSLGTGDNQPQHF.

V is TRBV7-9 and J is TRBJ1-2; TRBD1 matches 9 bases. Germline V gene sequence: CDR1 SEHNR, CDR2 FQNEAQ (reference sequence). V gave up 5 bases and J gave up 0 bases; unmatched junction bases: 10. The CDR3 is 17 residues long. As DNA, the CDR3 is TGTGCCAGCAGCCCCGGGACAGGGAATAACGCTAACTATGGCTACACCTTC. It encodes CASSPGTGNNANYGYTF.

This sequence joins TRBV18 and TRBJ1-4; D possibly corresponds to TRBD1 (5 bases). The CDR3 is 13 residues long. Germline V gene lookup returns CDR1 KGHSH and CDR2 LQKENI. Deletions cut 4 bases from V and 6 bases from J, with 9 bases between. Here the CDR3 reads CASSRGEDEKLFF. CDR3 DNA: TGTGCCAGCTCACGAGGGGAAGATGAAAAACTGTTTTTT.

This clone was recorded once. The V gene is TRBV15, the J gene TRBJ2-7; unclear D gene. Trimming took 0 bases from V and 12 from J, leaving 12 bases between them. The CDR3 sequence is 12 residues long. CDR1 and CDR2 (germline): LNHNV, YYDKDF (reference sequence). The CDR3 DNA follows: TGTGCCACCAGCAGAGATGCGGAACGAATGTACTTC. Translating gives CATSRDAERMYF.

V gene TRBV11-2 combines with J gene TRBJ1-1, with unresolved D. The germline V gene encodes CDR1 SGHAT and CDR2 FQNNGV. The CDR3 runs 15 residues. V lost 1 base and J lost 3, with 12 bases in between. The CDR3 loop reads CASSLGVGGYTEAFF. For the CDR3, the DNA is TGTGCCAGCAGCTTAGGGGTAGGTGGGTACACTGAAGCTTTCTTT.

In its sample, this clone was seen once. The chain combines TRBV4-3 with TRBJ2-3, with TRBD1 as a possible D gene (6 bases). V lost 4 bases and J 4 bases, leaving 18 bases between the germline ends. Germline assignment: CDR1 LGHNA and CDR2 YSLEER. This CDR3 region has 16 residues. This CDR3 reads CASSLTTQGPADTQYF. DNA of the CDR3: TGCGCCAGCAGCCTTACCACCCAGGGGCCTGCAGATACGCAGTATTTT.